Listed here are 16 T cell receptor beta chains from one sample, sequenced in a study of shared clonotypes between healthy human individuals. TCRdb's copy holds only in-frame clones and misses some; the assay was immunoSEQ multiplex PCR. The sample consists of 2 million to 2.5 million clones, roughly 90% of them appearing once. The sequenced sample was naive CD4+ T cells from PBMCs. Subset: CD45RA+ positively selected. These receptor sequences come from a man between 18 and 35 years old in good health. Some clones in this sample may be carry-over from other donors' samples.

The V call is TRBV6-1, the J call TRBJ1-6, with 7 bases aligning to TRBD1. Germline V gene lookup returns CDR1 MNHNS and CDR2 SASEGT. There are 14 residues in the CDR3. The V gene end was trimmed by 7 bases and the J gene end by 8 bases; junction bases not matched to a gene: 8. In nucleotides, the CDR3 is TGTGCCAGCATGATTGGACAGGTTTATTCACCCCTCCACTTT. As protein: CASMIGQVYSPLHF.

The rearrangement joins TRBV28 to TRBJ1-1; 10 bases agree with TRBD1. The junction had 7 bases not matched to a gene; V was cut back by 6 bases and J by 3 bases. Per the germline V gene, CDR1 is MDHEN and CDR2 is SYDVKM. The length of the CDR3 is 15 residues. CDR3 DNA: TGTGCCAGCAGACCCGGGACAGGGGCCCACACTGAAGCTTTCTTT. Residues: CASRPGTGAHTEAFF.

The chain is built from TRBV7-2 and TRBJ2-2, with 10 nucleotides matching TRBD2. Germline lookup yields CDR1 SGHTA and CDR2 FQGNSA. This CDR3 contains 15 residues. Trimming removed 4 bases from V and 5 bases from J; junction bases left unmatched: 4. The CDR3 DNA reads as TGTGCCAGCAGCTATGCTAGCGGGGGTACCGGGGAGCTGTTTTTT. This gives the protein CASSYASGGTGELFF. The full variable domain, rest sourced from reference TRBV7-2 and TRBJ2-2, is GAGVSQSPSNKVTEKGKDVELRCDPISGHTALYWYRQSLGQGLEFLIYFQGNSAPDKSGLPSDRFSAERTGGSVSTLTIQRTQQEDSAVYLCASSYASGGTGELFFGEGSRLTVL.

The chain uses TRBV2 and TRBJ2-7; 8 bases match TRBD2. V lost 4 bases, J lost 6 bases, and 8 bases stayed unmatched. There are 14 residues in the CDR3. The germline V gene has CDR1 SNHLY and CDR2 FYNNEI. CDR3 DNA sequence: TGTGCCAGCAGTGCCGGGACTAGGAATGGCGAGCAGTACTTC. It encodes CASSAGTRNGEQYF.

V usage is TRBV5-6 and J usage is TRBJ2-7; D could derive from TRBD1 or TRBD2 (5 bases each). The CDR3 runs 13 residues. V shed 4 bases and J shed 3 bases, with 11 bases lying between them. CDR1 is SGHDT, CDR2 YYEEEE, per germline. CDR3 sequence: CASSRGPFYEQYF. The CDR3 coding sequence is TGTGCCAGCAGCCGGGGACCTTTCTACGAGCAGTACTTC. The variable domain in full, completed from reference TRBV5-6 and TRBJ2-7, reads DAGVTQSPTHLIKTRGQQVTLRCSPKSGHDTVSWYQQALGQGPQFIFQYYEEEERQRGNFPDRFSGHQFPNYSSELNVNALLLGDSALYLCASSRGPFYEQYFGPGTRLTVT.

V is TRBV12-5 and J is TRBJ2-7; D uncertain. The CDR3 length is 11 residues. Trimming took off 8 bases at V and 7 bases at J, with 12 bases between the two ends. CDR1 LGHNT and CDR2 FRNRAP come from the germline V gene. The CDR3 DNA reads TGTGCTAGTTTCGGTGGTTGTGAGCAGTACTTC. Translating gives CASFGGCEQYF.

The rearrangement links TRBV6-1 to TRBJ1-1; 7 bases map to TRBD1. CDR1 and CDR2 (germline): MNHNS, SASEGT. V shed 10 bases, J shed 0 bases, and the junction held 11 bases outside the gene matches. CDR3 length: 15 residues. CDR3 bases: TGTGCCACCGACGACAGGGCCACGTTGAACACTGAAGCTTTCTTT. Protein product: CATDDRATLNTEAFF.

The CDR3 reads CASSLDLEGYTF. CDR3 nucleotide sequence: TGTGCCAGCAGCTTAGACCTGGAGGGCTACACCTTC. This rearrangement joins TRBV7-9 to TRBJ1-2, with D unresolved. V was clipped by 1 base and J by 8 bases, with 8 bases between them. The CDR3 extends over 12 amino acids. CDR1 SEHNR and CDR2 FQNEAQ come from the germline V gene (reference sequence).

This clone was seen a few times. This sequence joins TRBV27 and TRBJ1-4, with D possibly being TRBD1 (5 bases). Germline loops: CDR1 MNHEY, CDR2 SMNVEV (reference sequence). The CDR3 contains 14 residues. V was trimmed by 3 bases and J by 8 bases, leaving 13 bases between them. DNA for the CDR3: TGTGCCAGCAGTTTGGGACTCGGGCGCGAAAAACTGTTTTTT. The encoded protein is CASSLGLGREKLFF.

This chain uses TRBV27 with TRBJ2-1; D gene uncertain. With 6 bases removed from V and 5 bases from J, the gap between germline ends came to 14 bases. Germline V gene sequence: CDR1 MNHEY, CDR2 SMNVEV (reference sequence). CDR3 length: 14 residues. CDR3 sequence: CASRPLRKNNEQFF. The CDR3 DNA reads TGTGCCAGCAGACCATTACGTAAAAACAATGAGCAGTTCTTC.

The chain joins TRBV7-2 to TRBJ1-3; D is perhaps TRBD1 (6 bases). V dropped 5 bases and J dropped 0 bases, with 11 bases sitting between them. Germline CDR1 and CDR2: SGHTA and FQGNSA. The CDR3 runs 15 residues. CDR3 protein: CASSRDMPSGNTIYF. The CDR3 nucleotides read TGTGCCAGCAGCCGGGACATGCCCTCTGGAAACACCATATATTTT.

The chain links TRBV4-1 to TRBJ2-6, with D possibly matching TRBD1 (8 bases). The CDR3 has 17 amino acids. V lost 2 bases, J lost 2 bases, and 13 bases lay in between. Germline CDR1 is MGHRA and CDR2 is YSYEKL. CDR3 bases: TGCGCCAGCAGCCAAACAGGGGGGGCGCCTGGGGCCAACGTCCTGACTTTC. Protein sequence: CASSQTGGAPGANVLTF.

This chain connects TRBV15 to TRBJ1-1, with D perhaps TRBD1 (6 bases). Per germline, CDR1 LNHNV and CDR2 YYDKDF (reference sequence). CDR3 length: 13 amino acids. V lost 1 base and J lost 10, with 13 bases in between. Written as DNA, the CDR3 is TGTGCCACCAGCAGAGGGACAGATTCGGTAGCTTTCTTT. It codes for CATSRGTDSVAFF.

Here the CDR3 reads CASSLAGQPVLGQYF. The CDR3 bases are TGTGCCAGCAGCTTAGCGGGACAGCCCGTGCTTGGGCAGTACTTC. The rearrangement joins TRBV7-9 to TRBJ2-7; 7 nucleotides align to TRBD1. Germline loops: CDR1 SEHNR, CDR2 FQNEAQ (reference sequence). Unmatched junction bases numbered 11, after V lost 0 bases and J lost 9 bases. The CDR3 contains 15 residues.

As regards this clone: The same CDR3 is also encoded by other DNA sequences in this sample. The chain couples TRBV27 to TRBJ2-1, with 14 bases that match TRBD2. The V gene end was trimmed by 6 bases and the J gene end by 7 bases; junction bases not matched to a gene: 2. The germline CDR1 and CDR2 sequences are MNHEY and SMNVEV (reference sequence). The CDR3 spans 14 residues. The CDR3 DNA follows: TGTGCCAGCAGGGGACTAGCGGGAGTAAATGAGCAGTTCTTC. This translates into CASRGLAGVNEQFF.

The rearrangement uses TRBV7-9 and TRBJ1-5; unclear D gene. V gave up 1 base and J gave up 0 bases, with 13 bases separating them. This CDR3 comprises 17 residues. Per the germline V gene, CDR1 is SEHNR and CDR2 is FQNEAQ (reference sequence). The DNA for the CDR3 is TGTGCCAGCAGCTTAGGGGCTGGGGATTTTAGCAATCAGCCCCAGCATTTT. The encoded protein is CASSLGAGDFSNQPQHF. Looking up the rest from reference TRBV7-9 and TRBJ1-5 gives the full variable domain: DTGVSQNPRHKITKRGQNVTFRCDPISEHNRLYWYRQTLGQGPEFLTYFQNEAQLEKSRLLSDRFSAERPKGSFSTLEIQRTEQGDSAMYLCASSLGAGDFSNQPQHFGDGTRLSIL.